This is a list of T cell receptor beta chains from one sample in a study of cytomegalovirus exposure and HLA in healthy donors. The table came from immunoSEQ multiplex PCR; TCRdb's copy has only in-frame clones and leaves some out. The sample lists some 130,000 clones, 75% to 85% occurring once. The sample consisted of PBMCs. The receptor set was obtained from a male donor in good health and CMV-seronegative. Both conserved end residues are part of each CDR3. D genes are given only for firm matches. The size of a clone is reported for some rows only, either as once, few or many, or as a class for expanded clones.

D gene | clone size | J gene | V gene | CDR3 DNA | CDR3 protein
TRBD2 | NA | TRBJ2-1 | TRBV7-2 | TGTGCCAGCAGCTTAGATTTGGGGACTACGAACAATGAGCAGTTCTTC | CASSLDLGTTNNEQFF
NA | NA | TRBJ2-1 | TRBV7-2 | TGTGCCAGCAGCACCTTCCGGGGTCAGAGTATCTTCTCACACAATGAGCAGTTCTTC | CASSTFRGQSIFSHNEQFF
NA | NA | TRBJ2-1 | TRBV7-2 | TGTGCCAGCAGCCCACGAACGCGGGTTGAGCAGTTCTTC | CASSPRTRVEQFF
TRBD1 | once | TRBJ1-2 | TRBV27 | TGTGCCAGCAGTTTATCTGGGACAGAAGTACGCTATGGCTACACCTTC | CASSLSGTEVRYGYTF
NA | NA | TRBJ1-2 | TRBV6-5 | TGTGCCAGCAGTTACTCCCAGGGCTATGATGGCTACACCTTC | CASSYSQGYDGYTF
NA | NA | TRBJ2-7 | TRBV7-9 | TGTGCCAGCAGCTCCGAGGCGGGAGAGCAGTACTTC | CASSSEAGEQYF
TRBD1 | NA | TRBJ1-3 | TRBV2 | TGTGCCAGCAGTAGGGACAGGGCTGGAAACACCATATATTTT | CASSRDRAGNTIYF
TRBD1 | NA | TRBJ2-1 | TRBV4-3 | TGCGCCAGCAGCCAAGGGGCACAGGGGGATTACAATGAGCAGTTCTTC | CASSQGAQGDYNEQFF
NA | NA | TRBJ1-4 | TRBV4-2 | TGTGCCAGCAGCCAAGAGACGGGTGAGGGTGAAAAACTGTTTTTT | CASSQETGEGEKLFF
NA | few | TRBJ2-2 | TRBV6-5 | TGTGCCAGCAGTTACCTCCCCCGGGGGACCGGGGAGCTGTTTTTT | CASSYLPRGTGELFF